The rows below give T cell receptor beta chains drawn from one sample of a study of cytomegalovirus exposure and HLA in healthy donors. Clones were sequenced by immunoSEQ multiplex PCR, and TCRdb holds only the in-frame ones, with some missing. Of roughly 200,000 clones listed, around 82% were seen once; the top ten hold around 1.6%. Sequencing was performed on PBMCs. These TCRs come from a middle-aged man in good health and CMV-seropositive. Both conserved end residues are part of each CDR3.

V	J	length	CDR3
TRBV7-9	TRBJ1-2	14	CASSPTGGPYGYTF
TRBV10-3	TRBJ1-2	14	CAISPGPQGGGYTF
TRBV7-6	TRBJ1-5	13	CASSSDRNQPQHF
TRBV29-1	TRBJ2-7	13	CSVGGLAGGEQYF
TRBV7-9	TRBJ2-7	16	CASSSIAGGGSYEQYF
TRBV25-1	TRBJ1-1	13	CASRPSMNTEAFF
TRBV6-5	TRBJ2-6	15	CASSLQGAGANVLTF
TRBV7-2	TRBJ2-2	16	CASSPTTGLGTGELFF
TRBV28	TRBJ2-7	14	CASSQITPGSREYF
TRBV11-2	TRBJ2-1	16	CASSSTSGSSYNEQFF
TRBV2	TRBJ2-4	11	CASGEGNIQYF
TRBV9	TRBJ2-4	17	CASSVGGGGRIQNSQYF
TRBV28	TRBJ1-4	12	CASDRANEKLFF
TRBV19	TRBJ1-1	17	CASSIRGRGHMNTEAFF
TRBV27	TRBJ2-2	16	CASSLSGSANTGELFF
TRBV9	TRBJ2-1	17	CASSPRGGGSAFNEQFF
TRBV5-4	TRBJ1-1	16	CASSGGVDRVVTEAFF
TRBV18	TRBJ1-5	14	CASSRVTGIEPQHF
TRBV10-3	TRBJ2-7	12	CAISESTYEQYF
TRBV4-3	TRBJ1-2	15	CASSHFAGASGSYTF
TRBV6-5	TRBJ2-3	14	CATGSGTLTDTQYF
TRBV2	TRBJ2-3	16	CASSDGAPGGTDTQYF
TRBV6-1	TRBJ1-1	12	CAVGGWDTEAFF
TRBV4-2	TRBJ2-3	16	CASSQEASRFTDTQYF
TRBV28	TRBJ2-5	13	CASSPGDSETQYF
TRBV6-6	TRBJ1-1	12	CASSHRDTEAFF
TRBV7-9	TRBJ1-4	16	CASSPRDRTWREKLFF
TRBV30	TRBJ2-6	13	CAWSNSGANVLTF
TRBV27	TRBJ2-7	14	CASSPRTGFPWQYF
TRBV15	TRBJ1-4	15	CATGHRGSSNEKLFF
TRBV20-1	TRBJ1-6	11	CSAGAVSPLHF
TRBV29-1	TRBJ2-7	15	CSVVQGAKNSYEQYF
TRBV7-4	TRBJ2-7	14	CASSRPPPGVGQYF
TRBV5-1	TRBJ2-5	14	CASSLVAAKETQYF
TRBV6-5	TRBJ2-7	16	CASSYSSGLRSYEQYF
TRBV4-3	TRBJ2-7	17	CASSPHLRTSWTYEQYF
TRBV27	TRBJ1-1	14	CASSQAGRRLEAFF
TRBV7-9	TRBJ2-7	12	CASSLVTYEQYF
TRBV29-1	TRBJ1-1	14	CSVSLTGRETEAFF
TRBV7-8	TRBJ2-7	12	CASSLGGDEQYF
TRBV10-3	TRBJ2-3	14	CAIKGTISTDTQYF
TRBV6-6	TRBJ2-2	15	CASSYREASAGELFF
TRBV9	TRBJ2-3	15	CASSDDRSSTDTQYF
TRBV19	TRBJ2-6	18	CASSMDRGLLSGANVLTF
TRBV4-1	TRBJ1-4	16	CASSQAIRDSNEKLFF
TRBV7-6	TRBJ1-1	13	CASSSRVNTEAFF
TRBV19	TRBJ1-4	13	CASSLTREEKLFF
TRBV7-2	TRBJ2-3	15	CASSRDRSSTDTQYF
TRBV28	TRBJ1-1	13	CASSLLVNTEAFF
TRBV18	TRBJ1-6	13	CASSPGRGSPLHF
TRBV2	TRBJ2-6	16	CASSVFWDSGANGLTF
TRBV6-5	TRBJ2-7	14	CASKSTGVGYEQYF
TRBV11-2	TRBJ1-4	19	CASSLGFGTGARTNEKLFF